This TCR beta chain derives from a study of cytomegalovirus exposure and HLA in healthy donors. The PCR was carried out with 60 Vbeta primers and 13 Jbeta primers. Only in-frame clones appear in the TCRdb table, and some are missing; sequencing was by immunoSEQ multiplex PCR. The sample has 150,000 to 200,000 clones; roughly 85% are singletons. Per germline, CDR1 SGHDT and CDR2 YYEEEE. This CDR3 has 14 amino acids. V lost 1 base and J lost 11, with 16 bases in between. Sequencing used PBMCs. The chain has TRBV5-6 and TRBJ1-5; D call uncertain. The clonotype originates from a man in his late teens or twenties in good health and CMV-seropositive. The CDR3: CASSLFTRRQSQHF. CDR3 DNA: TGTGCCAGCAGCTTGTTCACGAGGCGGCAGTCCCAGCATTTT.